What follows is one T cell receptor beta chain and its context. Its antigen is as yet unknown. The CDR3 contains 12 residues. Deletions cut 4 bases from V and 5 bases from J, with 9 bases between. In germline, CDR1 is MNHEY, CDR2 SVGEGT. CD4+ T cells that had been cultured provided DNA sequenced with the Oncomine TCR Beta short-read assay. Cultures of CD4+ T cells served as the source for extracting genomic DNA. A single record per CDR3 protein comes from TCRdb applying MiXCR to the PCR reads. The sample holds about 24,000 distinct CDR3 sequences, 40% to 50% seen once. This entry comes from a study of vaccination and CD4 T cells after COVID-19. Study summary: Investigators took post-vaccine samples a median roughly 72 days after dose two, within a range of 14 to 241. Overlapping spike peptides served as the stimulus for the cells. These peptides came from SARS-CoV-2 and from the common cold coronaviruses HCoV-NL63, HCoV-OC43 and HCoV-229E.

The time point is: late sampling 161 to 241 days after vaccination in a few convalescent patients. Documented treatment: roughly ten-day PBMC culture with coronavirus spike peptide pools or control peptides (ViraFEST assay). Study-wide findings and caveats: Reactive clonotype counts went from median around 20 after infection to 30 to 45 after vaccination, nonsignificantly.

The sequence came from a human donor who had recovered from COVID-19. The chain uses TRBV6-2 or TRBV6-3 and TRBJ2-7; D uncertain. The sequencing used CD4+ T cells from blood, cultured in vitro, collected about 7 months after SARS-CoV-2 vaccination. The CDR3 here is CASSSQGNEQYF. DNA of the CDR3: TGTGCCAGCAGTTCGCAAGGGAACGAGCAGTACTTC.